Reported below is one T cell receptor beta chain. Antigen unknown. The data derive from a study of T cell responses to AZD1222 COVID-19 vaccine. Between the trimmed V and J ends, which lost 3 bases and 1 base, there was a span of 6 bases. CDR1 is SGHNT, CDR2 YYREEE, per germline (reference sequence). The CDR3 has 13 amino acids. This table comes from immunoSEQ multiplex PCR, and its TCRdb copy is limited to in-frame clones, with some not included. This table holds approximately 140,000 clones, roughly nine tenths found once. The study's findings and limits: The repertoires were collected only after the peak T cell response. Clonal diversity was possibly underestimated, and white British individuals and females predominated among donors. Reportedly, nearly half of unique spike TCRs recognized epitopes outside B.1.351/B.1.1.7 mutations. Spike-spanning, vaccine-associated CD4 TCRs were dominant at 160-218 and 743-854.

The chain couples TRBV5-4 to TRBJ2-3; D is unclear. The receptor's source is an adult who received the AZD1222 COVID-19 vaccine. The sample here was peripheral blood, taken 28 days after the second AZD1222 dose. The CDR3 DNA reads as TGTGCCAGCAGCTCCCCTCGCACAGATACGCAGTATTTT. It specifies CASSSPRTDTQYF. The complete variable domain, with remaining parts taken from reference TRBV5-4 and TRBJ2-3, reads ETGVTQSPTHLIKTRGQQVTLRCSSQSGHNTVSWYQQALGQGPQFIFQYYREEENGRGNFPPRFSGLQFPNYSSELNVNALELDDSALYLCASSSPRTDTQYFGPGTRLTVL.